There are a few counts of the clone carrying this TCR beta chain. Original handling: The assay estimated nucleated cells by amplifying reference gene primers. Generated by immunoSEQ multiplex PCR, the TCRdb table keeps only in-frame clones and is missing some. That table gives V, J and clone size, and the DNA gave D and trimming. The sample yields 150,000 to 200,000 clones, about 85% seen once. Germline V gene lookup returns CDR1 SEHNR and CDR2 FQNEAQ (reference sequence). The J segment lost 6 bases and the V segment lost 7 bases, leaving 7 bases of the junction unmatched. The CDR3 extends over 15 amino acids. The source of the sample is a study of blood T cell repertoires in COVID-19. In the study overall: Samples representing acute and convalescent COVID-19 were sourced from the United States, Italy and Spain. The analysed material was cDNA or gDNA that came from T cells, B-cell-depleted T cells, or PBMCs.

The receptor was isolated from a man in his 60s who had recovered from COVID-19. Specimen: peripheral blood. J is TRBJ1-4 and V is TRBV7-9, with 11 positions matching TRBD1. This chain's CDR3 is CASKKGQGADEKLFF. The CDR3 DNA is TGTGCCAGCAAGAAAGGACAGGGGGCTGATGAAAAACTGTTTTTT.